There are many counts of the clone carrying this T cell receptor beta chain. Its specificity is not known. The data belong to a study of blood T cells in healthy people across ages. Study-wide findings and caveats: Because donor CMV status was unknown, expanded clonotype changes were possibly confounded.

A sample-barcoded 5' primer and a J-beta primer mix were used in a second PCR of roughly 7 to 11 cycles. MiXCR, run by TCRdb on the 5' RACE reads, gives a single entry per CDR3 protein. Of roughly 900,000 distinct CDR3 sequences listed, around 26% were seen once; the top ten hold approximately 15%. Isolation of PBMCs gave at least 6 million cells per sample. Germline V gene lookup returns CDR1 LGHNA and CDR2 YSLEER. The V end was cut by 0 bases, the J end by 13 bases, with 18 bases between. CDR3 size: 14 residues. The receptor was isolated from a woman of 80 years or more in good health. Sequencing was done on a sample of blood. The gene calls are TRBV4-3 and TRBJ2-5, with D perhaps TRBD1 (6 bases). As DNA, the CDR3 is TGCGCCAGCAGCCAAGATAGAGACAAGGGGGTACTGTACTTC. It is translated as CASSQDRDKGVLYF.